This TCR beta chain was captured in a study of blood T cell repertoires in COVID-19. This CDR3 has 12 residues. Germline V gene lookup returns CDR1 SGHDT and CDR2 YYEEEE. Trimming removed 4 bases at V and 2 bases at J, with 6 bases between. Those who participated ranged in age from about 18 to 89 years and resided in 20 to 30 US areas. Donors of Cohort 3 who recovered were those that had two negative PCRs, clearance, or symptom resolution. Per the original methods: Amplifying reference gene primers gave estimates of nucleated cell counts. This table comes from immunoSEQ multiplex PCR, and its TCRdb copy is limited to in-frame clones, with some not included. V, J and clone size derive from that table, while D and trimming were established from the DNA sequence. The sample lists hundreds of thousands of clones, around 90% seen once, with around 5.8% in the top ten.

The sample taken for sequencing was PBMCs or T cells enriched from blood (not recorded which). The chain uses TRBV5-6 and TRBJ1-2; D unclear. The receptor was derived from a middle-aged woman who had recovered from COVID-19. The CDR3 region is CASSLRNYGYTF. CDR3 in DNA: TGTGCCAGCAGCCTCAGGAACTATGGCTACACCTTC.